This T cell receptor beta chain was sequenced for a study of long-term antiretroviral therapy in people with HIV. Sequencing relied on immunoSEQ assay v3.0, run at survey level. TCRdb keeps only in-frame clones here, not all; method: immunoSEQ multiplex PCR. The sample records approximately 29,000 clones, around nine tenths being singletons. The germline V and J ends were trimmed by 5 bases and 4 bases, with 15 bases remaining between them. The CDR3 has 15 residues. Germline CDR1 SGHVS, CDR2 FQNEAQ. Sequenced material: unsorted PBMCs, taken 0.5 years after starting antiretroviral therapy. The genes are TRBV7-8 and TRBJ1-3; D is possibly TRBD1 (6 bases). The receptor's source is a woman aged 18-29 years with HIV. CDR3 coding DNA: TGTGCCAGCAGCGGTACCGGGACAACAGGAAACACCATATATTTT. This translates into CASSGTGTTGNTIYF.